This TCR beta chain was sequenced for a study of shared clonotypes between healthy human individuals. Execution of the assay was at deep level. Produced via immunoSEQ multiplex PCR; TCRdb's table is partial and in-frame only. This sample has some 530,000 clones, with approximately 81% found just once. V lost 0 bases and J 8 bases, leaving 13 bases between the germline ends. In germline, CDR1 is MGHDK, CDR2 SYGVNS. This CDR3 is built from 15 residues. This clone was detected a few times. A single base separates this from a much larger clone, so it may be a read error. The receptor's source is a woman between 40 and 50 years old in good health. Some clones in this sample may be carry-over from other donors' samples. The chain joins TRBV25-1 to TRBJ1-4; D remains unclear. Sequenced input: PBMCs. For the CDR3, the DNA is TGTGCCAGCAGTGAATATGGGTGTTTTCGGGAAAAACTGTTTTTT. Protein product: CASSEYGCFREKLFF.